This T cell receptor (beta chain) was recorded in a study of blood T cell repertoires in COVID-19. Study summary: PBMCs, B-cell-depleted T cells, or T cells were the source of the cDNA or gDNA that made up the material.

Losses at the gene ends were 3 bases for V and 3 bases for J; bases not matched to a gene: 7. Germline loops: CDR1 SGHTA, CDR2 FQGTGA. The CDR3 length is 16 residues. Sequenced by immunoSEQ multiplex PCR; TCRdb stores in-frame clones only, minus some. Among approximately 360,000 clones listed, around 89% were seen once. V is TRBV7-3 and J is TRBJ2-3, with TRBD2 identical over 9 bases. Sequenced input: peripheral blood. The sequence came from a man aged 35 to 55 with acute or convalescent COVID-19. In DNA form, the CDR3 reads TGTGCCAGCAGCTTTGGTCCGCTAGCGGGGACAGATACGCAGTATTTT. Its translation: CASSFGPLAGTDTQYF.